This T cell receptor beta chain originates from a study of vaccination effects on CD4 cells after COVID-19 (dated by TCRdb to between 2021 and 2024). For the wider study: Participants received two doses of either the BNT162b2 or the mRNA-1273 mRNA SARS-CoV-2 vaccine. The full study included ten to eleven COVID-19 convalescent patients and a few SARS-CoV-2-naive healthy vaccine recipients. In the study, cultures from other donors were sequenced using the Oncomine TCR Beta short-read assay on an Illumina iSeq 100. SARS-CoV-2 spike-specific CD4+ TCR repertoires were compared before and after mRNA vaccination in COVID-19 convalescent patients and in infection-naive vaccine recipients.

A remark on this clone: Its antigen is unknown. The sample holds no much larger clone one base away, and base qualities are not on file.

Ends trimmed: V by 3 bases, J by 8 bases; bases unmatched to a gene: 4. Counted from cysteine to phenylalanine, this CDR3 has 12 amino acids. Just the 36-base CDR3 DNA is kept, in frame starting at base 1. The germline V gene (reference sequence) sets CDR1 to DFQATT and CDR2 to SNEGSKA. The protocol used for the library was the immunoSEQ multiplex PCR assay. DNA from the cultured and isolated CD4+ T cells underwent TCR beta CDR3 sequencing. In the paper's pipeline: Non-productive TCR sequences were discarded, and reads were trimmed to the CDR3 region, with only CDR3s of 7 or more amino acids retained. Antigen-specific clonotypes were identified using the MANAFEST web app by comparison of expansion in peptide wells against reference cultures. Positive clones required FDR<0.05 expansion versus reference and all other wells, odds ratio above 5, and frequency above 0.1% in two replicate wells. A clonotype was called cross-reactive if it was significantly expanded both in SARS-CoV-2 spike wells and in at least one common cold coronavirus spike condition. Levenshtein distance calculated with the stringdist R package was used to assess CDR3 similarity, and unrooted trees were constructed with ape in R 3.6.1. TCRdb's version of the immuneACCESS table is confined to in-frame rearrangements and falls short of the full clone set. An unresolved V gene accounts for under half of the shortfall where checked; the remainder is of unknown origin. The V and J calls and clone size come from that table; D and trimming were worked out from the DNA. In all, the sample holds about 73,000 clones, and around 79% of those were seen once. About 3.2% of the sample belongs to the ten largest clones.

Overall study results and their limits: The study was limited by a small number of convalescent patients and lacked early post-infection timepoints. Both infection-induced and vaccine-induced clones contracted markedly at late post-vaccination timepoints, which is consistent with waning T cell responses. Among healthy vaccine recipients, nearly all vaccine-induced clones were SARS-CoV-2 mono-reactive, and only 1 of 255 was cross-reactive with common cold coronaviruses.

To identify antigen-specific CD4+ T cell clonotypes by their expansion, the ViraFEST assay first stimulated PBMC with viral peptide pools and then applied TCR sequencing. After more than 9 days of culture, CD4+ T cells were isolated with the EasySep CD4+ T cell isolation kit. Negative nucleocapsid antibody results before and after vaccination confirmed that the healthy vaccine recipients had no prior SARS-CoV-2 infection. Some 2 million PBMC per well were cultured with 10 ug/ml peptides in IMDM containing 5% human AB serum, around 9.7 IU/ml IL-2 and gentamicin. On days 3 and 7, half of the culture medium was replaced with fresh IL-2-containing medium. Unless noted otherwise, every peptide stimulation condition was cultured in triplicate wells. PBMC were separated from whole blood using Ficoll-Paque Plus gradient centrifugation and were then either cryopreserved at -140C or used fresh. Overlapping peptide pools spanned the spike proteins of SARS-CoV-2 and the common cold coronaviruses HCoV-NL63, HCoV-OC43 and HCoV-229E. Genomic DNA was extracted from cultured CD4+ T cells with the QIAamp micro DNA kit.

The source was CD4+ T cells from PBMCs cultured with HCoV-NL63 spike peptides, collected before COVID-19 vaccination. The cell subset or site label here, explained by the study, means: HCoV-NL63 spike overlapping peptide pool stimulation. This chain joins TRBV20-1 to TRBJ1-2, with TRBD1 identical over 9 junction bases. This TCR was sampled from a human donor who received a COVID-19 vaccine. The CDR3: CSASRQGGGYTF. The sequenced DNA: TGCAGTGCTAGTCGACAGGGGGGCGGCTACACCTTC.